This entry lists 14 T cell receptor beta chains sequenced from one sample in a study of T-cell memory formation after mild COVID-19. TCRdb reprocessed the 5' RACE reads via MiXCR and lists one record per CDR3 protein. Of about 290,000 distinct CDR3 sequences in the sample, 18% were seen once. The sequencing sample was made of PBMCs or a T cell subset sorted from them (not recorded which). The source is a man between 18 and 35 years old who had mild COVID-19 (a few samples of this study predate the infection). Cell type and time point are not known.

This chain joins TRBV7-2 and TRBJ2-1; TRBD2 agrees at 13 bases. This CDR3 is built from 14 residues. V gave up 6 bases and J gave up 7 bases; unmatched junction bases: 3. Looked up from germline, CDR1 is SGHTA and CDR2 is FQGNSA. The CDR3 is CASRTSGGANEQFF. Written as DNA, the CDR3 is TGTGCCAGCAGAACTAGCGGGGGGGCGAATGAGCAGTTCTTC.

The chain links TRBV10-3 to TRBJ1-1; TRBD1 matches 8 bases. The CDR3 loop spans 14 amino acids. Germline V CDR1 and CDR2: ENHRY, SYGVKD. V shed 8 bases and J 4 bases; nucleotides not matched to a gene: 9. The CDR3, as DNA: TGTGCCATCTCGCCTCAGGGGGCGACCACTGAAGCTTTCTTT. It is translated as CAISPQGATTEAFF.

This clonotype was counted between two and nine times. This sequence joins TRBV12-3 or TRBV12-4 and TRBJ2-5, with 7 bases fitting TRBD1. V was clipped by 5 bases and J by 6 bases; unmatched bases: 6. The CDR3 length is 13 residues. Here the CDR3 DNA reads TGTGCCAGCAGTCGCCGACAGGGCCAGACCCAGTACTTC. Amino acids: CASSRRQGQTQYF.

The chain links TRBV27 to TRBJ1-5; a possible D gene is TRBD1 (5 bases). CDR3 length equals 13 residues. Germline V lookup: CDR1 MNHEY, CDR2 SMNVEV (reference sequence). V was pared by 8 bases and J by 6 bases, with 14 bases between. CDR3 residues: CASAVRGSQPQHF. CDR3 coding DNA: TGTGCCAGCGCCGTCCGGGGGAGTCAGCCCCAGCATTTT.

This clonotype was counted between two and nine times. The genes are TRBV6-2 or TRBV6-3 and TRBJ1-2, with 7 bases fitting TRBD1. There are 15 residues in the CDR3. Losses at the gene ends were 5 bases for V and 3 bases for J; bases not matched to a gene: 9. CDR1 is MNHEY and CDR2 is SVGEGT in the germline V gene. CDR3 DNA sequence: TGTGCCAGCAGTCCGAAGGAGACAGGGCACTATGGCTACACCTTC. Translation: CASSPKETGHYGYTF.

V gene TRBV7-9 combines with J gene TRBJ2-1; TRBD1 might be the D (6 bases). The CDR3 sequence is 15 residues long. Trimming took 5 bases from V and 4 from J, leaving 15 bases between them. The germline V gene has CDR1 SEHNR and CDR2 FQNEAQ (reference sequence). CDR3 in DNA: TGTGCCAGCAGCGCATTCGACAGGAATTACAATGAGCAGTTCTTC. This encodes CASSAFDRNYNEQFF.

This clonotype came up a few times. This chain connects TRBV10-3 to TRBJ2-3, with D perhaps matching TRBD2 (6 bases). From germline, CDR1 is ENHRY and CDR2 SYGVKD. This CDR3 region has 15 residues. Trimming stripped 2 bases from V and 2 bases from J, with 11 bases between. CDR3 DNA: TGTGCCATCAGTGAGGGTCGGACTATCACAGATACGCAGTATTTT. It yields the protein CAISEGRTITDTQYF.

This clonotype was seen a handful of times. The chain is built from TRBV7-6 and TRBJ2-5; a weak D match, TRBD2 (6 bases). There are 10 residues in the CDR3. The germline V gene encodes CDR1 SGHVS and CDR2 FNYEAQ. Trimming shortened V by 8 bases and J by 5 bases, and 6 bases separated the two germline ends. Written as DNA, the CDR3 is TGTGCCAGCGGGGGGGAGACCCAGTACTTC. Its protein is CASGGETQYF.

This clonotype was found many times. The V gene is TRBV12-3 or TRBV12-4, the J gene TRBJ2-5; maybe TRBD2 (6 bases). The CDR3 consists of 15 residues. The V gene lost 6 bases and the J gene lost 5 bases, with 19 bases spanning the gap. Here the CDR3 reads CASRKGEVLSETQYF. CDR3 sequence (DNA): TGTGCCAGCAGAAAAGGGGAGGTGCTGAGCGAGACCCAGTACTTC.

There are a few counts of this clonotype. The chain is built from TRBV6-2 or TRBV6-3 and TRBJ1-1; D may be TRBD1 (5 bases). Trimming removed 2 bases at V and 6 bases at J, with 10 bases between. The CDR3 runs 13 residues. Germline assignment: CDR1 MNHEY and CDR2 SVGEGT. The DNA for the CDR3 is TGTGCCAGCAGTTACGGGACGCCGCCTGAAGCTTTCTTT. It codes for CASSYGTPPEAFF.

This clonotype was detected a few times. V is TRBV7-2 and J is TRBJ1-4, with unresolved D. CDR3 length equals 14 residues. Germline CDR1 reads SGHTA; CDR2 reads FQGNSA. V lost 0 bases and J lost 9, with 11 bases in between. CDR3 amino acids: CASSLARGEKKLFF. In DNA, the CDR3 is TGTGCCAGCAGCTTAGCTCGGGGTGAGAAAAAACTGTTTTTT.

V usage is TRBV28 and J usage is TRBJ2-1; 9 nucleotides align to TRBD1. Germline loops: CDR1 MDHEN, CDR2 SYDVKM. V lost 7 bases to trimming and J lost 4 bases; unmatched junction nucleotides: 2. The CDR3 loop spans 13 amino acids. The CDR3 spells CASKDRGYNEQFF. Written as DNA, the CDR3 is TGTGCCAGCAAGGACAGGGGATACAATGAGCAGTTCTTC. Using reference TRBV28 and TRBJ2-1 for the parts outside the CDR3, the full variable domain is DVKVTQSSRYLVKRTGEKVFLECVQDMDHENMFWYRQDPGLGLRLIYFSYDVKMKEKGDIPEGYSVSREKKERFSLILESASTNQTSMYLCASKDRGYNEQFFGPGTRLTVL.

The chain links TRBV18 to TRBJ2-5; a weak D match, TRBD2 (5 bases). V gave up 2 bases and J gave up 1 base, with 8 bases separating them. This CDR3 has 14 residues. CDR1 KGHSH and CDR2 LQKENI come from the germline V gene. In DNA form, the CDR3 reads TGTGCCAGCTCACCATTAGCGATCCAAGAGACCCAGTACTTC. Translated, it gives CASSPLAIQETQYF. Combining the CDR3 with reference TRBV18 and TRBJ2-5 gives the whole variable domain NAGVMQNPRHLVRRRGQEARLRCSPMKGHSHVYWYRQLPEEGLKFMVYLQKENIIDESGMPKERFSAEFPKEGPSILRIQQVVRGDSAAYFCASSPLAIQETQYFGPGTRLLVL.

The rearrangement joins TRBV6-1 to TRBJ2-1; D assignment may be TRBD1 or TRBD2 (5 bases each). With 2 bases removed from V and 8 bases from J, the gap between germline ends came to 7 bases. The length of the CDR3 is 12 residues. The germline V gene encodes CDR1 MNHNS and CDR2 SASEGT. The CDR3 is CASSERGDEQFF. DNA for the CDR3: TGTGCCAGCAGTGAACGGGGCGATGAGCAGTTCTTC.